The 21 T cell receptor beta chains listed next were all sequenced from one sample in a study of graft-versus-host responses after intestinal transplantation. Here immunoSEQ multiplex PCR was the method, and the copy in TCRdb shows in-frame clones only, minus some. The top ten clones hold roughly a fifth of a sample with 40,000 or so clones, over 85% of them seen once. These receptors' antigens are unknown. The source was unstimulated CD8+ T cells sorted from spleen or lymph node cells, collected before transplant. The receptors derive from a human donor who was the organ donor for an intestinal transplant.

This chain links TRBV10-1 with TRBJ2-4; 8 bases agree with TRBD2. V lost 10 bases to trimming and J lost 0 bases; unmatched junction nucleotides: 17. The germline gives CDR1 WNHNN, CDR2 SYGVQD (reference sequence). This CDR3 has 18 residues. This CDR3 reads CANNTREEGILAKNIQYF. For the CDR3, the DNA is TGCGCCAACAATACGCGGGAGGAGGGGATACTAGCCAAAAACATTCAGTACTTC.

The chain joins TRBV4-2 to TRBJ2-4; 12 bases map to TRBD2. CDR1 and CDR2 from the germline V gene are LGHNA and YNFKEQ. V shed 0 bases and J 3 bases; nucleotides not matched to a gene: 12. The CDR3 runs 20 residues. CDR3 loop: CASSQDLVGLAGKDKNIQYF. In nucleotides, the CDR3 is TGTGCCAGCAGCCAAGATTTAGTAGGACTAGCGGGAAAAGACAAAAACATTCAGTACTTC.

V is TRBV4-2 and J is TRBJ2-2, with 8 bases that match TRBD2. V shed 1 base, J shed 7 bases, and the junction held 5 bases outside the gene matches. The CDR3 contains 15 residues. Looked up from germline, CDR1 is LGHNA and CDR2 is YNFKEQ. This CDR3 reads CASSQAREVGGELFF. The CDR3 nucleotides are TGTGCCAGCAGCCAAGCGCGGGAGGTGGGCGGGGAGCTGTTTTTT.

This clone has just one count. The rearrangement uses TRBV5-1 and TRBJ2-3; D call uncertain. CDR3 length: 16 amino acids. From germline, CDR1 is SGHRS and CDR2 YFSETQ. V was pared by 0 bases and J by 0 bases, with 11 bases between. The CDR3 DNA sequence: TGCGCCAGCAGCTTGGAGCTAGTCAGCAGCACAGATACGCAGTATTTT. As protein: CASSLELVSSTDTQYF.

On this clone itself: An end of the junction differs from the germline gene, which may be a read error. This chain uses TRBV19 with TRBJ2-1, with D possibly being TRBD2 (5 bases). The length of the CDR3 is 15 residues. Germline V lookup: CDR1 LNHDA, CDR2 SQIVND (reference sequence). The CDR3 sequence is CASSIVAGTYNEQFF. The CDR3 nucleotides read TGTGCCAGTAGTATAGTTGCGGGCACCTATAATGAGCAGTTCTTC.

This chain links TRBV9 with TRBJ2-3; D is possibly TRBD2 (5 bases). Trimming shortened V by 3 bases and J by 1 base, and 18 bases separated the two germline ends. The CDR3 length is 17 residues. Germline lookup yields CDR1 SGDLS and CDR2 YYNGEE. The CDR3 DNA reads as TGTGCCAGCAGCGCACCCCGGCCTAGCCCCCGCACAGATACGCAGTATTTT. It is translated as CASSAPRPSPRTDTQYF.

The chain joins TRBV2 to TRBJ2-1; D unclear. From germline, CDR1 is SNHLY and CDR2 FYNNEI. V was shortened by 3 bases and J by 12 bases, with 6 bases between the two germline ends. There are 10 residues in the CDR3. The CDR3 is CASSDYRQFF. CDR3 DNA: TGTGCCAGCAGTGACTACAGGCAGTTCTTC.

This chain connects TRBV19 to TRBJ2-5; D is unresolved. The CDR3 runs to 14 residues. V was trimmed by 3 bases and J by 6 bases, leaving 14 bases between them. Germline loops: CDR1 LNHDA, CDR2 SQIVND (reference sequence). The CDR3 is CASSIGRSLQTQYF. DNA for the CDR3: TGTGCCAGTAGTATCGGACGGAGTCTCCAGACCCAGTACTTC.

The chain joins TRBV11-2 to TRBJ2-5, with D hard to call. Trimming took 2 bases from V and 5 from J, leaving 6 bases between them. This CDR3 spans 12 amino acids. From germline, CDR1 is SGHAT and CDR2 FQNNGV. This chain's CDR3 is CASSLIGETQYF. The CDR3 DNA follows: TGTGCCAGCAGCTTAATTGGGGAGACCCAGTACTTC.

This clone has only one observation. The CDR3 is CASSQEQGRGTSGRRETQYF. The CDR3 coding sequence is TGCGCCAGCAGTCAAGAACAGGGACGTGGGACTAGCGGGAGGCGGGAGACCCAGTACTTC. The chain links TRBV23-1 to TRBJ2-5, with 15 bases lining up with TRBD2. TRBV23-1 is placed among ORFs of uncertain function. The CDR3 is made up of 20 amino acids. Losses at the gene ends were 2 bases for V and 5 bases for J; bases not matched to a gene: 15.

The chain couples TRBV2 to TRBJ2-1; no definite D call. V was trimmed by 7 bases and J by 7 bases, leaving 20 bases between them. Germline lookup yields CDR1 SNHLY and CDR2 FYNNEI. There are 15 residues in the CDR3. The CDR3 region is CASMAASGLRNEQFF. The CDR3 coding sequence is TGTGCCAGCATGGCGGCCAGTGGCCTACGAAATGAGCAGTTCTTC.

This clone was observed a handful of times. This chain connects TRBV7-9 to TRBJ2-7; unclear D gene. This CDR3 has 13 amino acids. With 1 base removed from V and 2 bases from J, the gap between germline ends came to 6 bases. Germline-derived CDR1 and CDR2 are SEHNR and FQNEAQ (reference sequence). The chain's CDR3 is CASSLVGTYEQYF. CDR3 DNA sequence: TGTGCCAGCAGCTTAGTGGGGACCTACGAGCAGTACTTC.

This clone appeared once. This chain connects TRBV9 to TRBJ2-1; D may be TRBD1 (6 bases). The CDR3 length is 15 residues. V lost 0 bases, J lost 4 bases, and 11 bases lay in between. Germline lookup yields CDR1 SGDLS and CDR2 YYNGEE. The CDR3 is CASSVEGHLYNEQFF. The DNA of the CDR3 is TGTGCCAGCAGCGTAGAGGGACACCTTTACAATGAGCAGTTCTTC.

The J gene is TRBJ2-7, the V gene TRBV6-5; 7 nucleotides align to TRBD1. The CDR3 totals 15 residues. V was pared by 2 bases and J by 0 bases, with 4 bases of the junction left unmatched. Germline assignment: CDR1 MNHEY and CDR2 SVGAGI. The CDR3 DNA follows: TGTGCCAGCAGTTACCCCGGGACAGACTCCTACGAGCAGTACTTC. Amino acids: CASSYPGTDSYEQYF.

V gene TRBV30 combines with J gene TRBJ2-7, with TRBD1 identical over 7 bases. V lost 4 bases to trimming and J lost 3 bases; unmatched junction nucleotides: 0. From germline, CDR1 is GTSNPN and CDR2 SVGIG (reference sequence). The CDR3 sequence is 11 residues long. Here the CDR3 reads CAWTGGYEQYF. The CDR3 nucleotides read TGTGCCTGGACAGGGGGCTACGAGCAGTACTTC.

The chain has TRBV25-1 and TRBJ2-7; D gene unclear. The germline gives CDR1 MGHDK, CDR2 SYGVNS. This CDR3 contains 12 residues. V dropped 6 bases and J dropped 6 bases, with 12 bases sitting between them. CDR3 sequence reads: CASSGARREQYF. The CDR3 nucleotides read TGTGCCAGCAGCGGAGCACGGCGCGAGCAGTACTTC.

The J gene is TRBJ2-1, the V gene TRBV27; D call uncertain. The CDR3 has 13 residues. The germline gives CDR1 MNHEY, CDR2 SMNVEV (reference sequence). The ends were cut back, 5 bases at V and 3 bases at J, with 8 bases in the middle. The CDR3 sequence is CASSPSHYNEQFF. The CDR3 DNA reads TGTGCCAGCAGTCCCAGTCACTACAATGAGCAGTTCTTC.

This rearrangement joins TRBV13 to TRBJ2-1; D not resolved. CDR3 length equals 14 residues. The germline V gene encodes CDR1 PRHDT and CDR2 FYEKMQ (reference sequence). Trimming pared 0 bases from V and 5 bases from J, leaving 8 bases between. CDR3 amino acids: CASSLGGPDNEQFF. In DNA, the CDR3 is TGTGCCAGCAGCTTAGGAGGGCCTGACAATGAGCAGTTCTTC.

The chain has TRBV4-2 and TRBJ2-7; 12 nucleotides line up with TRBD2. Trimming removed 1 base from V and 6 bases from J; junction bases left unmatched: 7. The CDR3 is 16 amino acids. Germline loops: CDR1 LGHNA, CDR2 YNFKEQ. The CDR3 nucleotides are TGTGCCAGCAGCCAAGCCGCTAGCGGGAGGGCCGTCGAGCAGTACTTC. This codes for CASSQAASGRAVEQYF.

The J gene is TRBJ2-1, the V gene TRBV19; D might be TRBD2 (6 bases). This CDR3 has 12 amino acids. In germline, CDR1 is LNHDA, CDR2 SQIVND (reference sequence). The V end lost 6 bases, the J end lost 7 bases, and 10 bases lay between the germline ends. CDR3 sequence: CASSATRNEQFF. CDR3 DNA: TGTGCCAGTAGCGCGACTAGGAATGAGCAGTTCTTC.

Comment on this clone: Other DNA sequences in this sample translate to the same CDR3. This chain links TRBV2 with TRBJ2-1; tentatively, D is TRBD1 or TRBD2 (6 bases each). Germline loops: CDR1 SNHLY, CDR2 FYNNEI. The CDR3 is 13 amino acids. Trimming removed 8 bases at V and 3 bases at J, with 11 bases between. The CDR3 loop reads CASRGRGYNEQFF. CDR3 sequence (DNA): TGTGCCAGCCGGGGGCGGGGCTACAATGAGCAGTTCTTC.